This T cell receptor beta chain was recovered during a study of response to subunit inactivated influenza vaccine. A single record per CDR3 protein comes from TCRdb applying MiXCR to the RT-PCR reads. The sample shows just over 300,000 distinct CDR3 sequences, 20% to 25% of them seen only once. Trimming took 0 bases from V and 3 from J, leaving 6 bases between them. The CDR3 extends over 15 amino acids. The germline V gene encodes CDR1 LGHDT and CDR2 YNNKEL (reference sequence). This clonotype came up a few times. The J gene is TRBJ1-6, the V gene TRBV3-1; no definite D call. The TCR sequence derives from a man aged 45 to 70 who received an inactivated influenza vaccine. The specimen was PBMCs from blood, collected 21 months after vaccination. For the CDR3, the DNA is TGTGCCAGCAGCCAAGAGGGTATCTATAATTCACCCCTCCACTTT. The encoded protein is CASSQEGIYNSPLHF.